The sequence of this TCR beta chain was determined in a study of T cells in Graves' hyperthyroidism and ophthalmopathy. Findings and limits, study-wide: Most thyroid clonotypes expanded above 0.001 were also detected in blood.

Concerning this clonotype itself: What it binds is unknown.

V was pared by 4 bases and J by 6 bases, with 3 bases of the junction left unmatched. Germline V lookup: CDR1 MNHEY, CDR2 SVGAGI. This CDR3 has 12 residues. RNA transcripts yielded amplified TCR beta CDR3 regions. Using the HTBI primer set, a first-round RT-PCR was run on the TCR CDR3. One entry per CDR3 protein, called by TCRdb with MiXCR from the multiplex PCR reads. This sample has approximately 560,000 distinct CDR3 sequences, with roughly 46% found just once. Any patient presenting with uncontrolled infection, other autoimmune disease, pregnancy or lactation was left out. Diagnosing involved the use of clinical symptoms, serum thyroxine and TRAb, thyroid ultrasound and orbital computed tomography.

V is TRBV6-5 and J is TRBJ2-7; TRBD2 matches 7 bases. The TCR was taken from a woman younger than 35 with Graves' hyperthyroidism. The sequenced material came from peripheral blood or thyroid tissue (not recorded which). The CDR3 sequence: CASSLPSGEQYF. Here the CDR3 DNA reads TGTGCCAGCAGTTTGCCTAGCGGCGAGCAGTACTTC.